This TCR beta chain was identified during a study of siplizumab effects on memory and regulatory T cells. Study observations and caveats: A major contribution to the alloresponse seemed to be made by naive T cells, which seemed more diverse than memory cells.

With respect to this clone: The antigen is not known.

Only in-frame clones appear in the TCRdb table, and some are missing; sequencing was by immunoSEQ multiplex PCR. Of more than 60,000 clones in the sample, roughly 96% are singletons; the top ten hold roughly 0.097%. The length of the CDR3 is 13 residues. Trimming left V 7 bases short and J 6 bases short, with 14 bases between. The germline V gene encodes CDR1 SGHNT and CDR2 YYREEE (reference sequence). The V gene is TRBV5-4, the J gene TRBJ1-5; TRBD1 is a possible D gene (5 bases). What was sequenced was naive CD8+ T cells sorted from blood. This sequence was found in a human donor in good health. CDR3 sequence: CASPGANSQPQHF. For the CDR3, the DNA is TGTGCCAGCCCCGGGGCAAATTCTCAGCCCCAGCATTTT.